The sequence of this TCR beta chain was determined in a study of CD4 T cells in relation to SARS-CoV-2 and coronaviruses. For the study at large: The restricting HLA molecule for shared crossreactive spike epitopes was mapped.

Unexposed donor CD4+ T cells date from about 2011-2018, before the COVID-19 pandemic. Comments on this clone: Its antigen is currently unknown.

CDR1 and CDR2 from the germline V gene are SGHDN and FVKESK. The CDR3 extends over 11 amino acids. V lost 5 bases to trimming and J lost 6 bases, with 5 bases between them. Study outcomes and limitations: No donor gave both pre-pandemic and post-infection samples.

Clones were sequenced by immunoSEQ multiplex PCR, and TCRdb holds only the in-frame ones, with some missing. The table includes around 62,000 clones, 85% to 95% detected once. The receptor was derived from a human donor in good health. The chain combines TRBV14 with TRBJ2-1; unclear D gene. Source material: naive CD4+ T cells from PBMCs. Noted subset: naive CD4+ T cells isolated by negative enrichment. The DNA for the CDR3 is TGTGCCAGCAGCTCCGCCAATGAGCAGTTCTTC. It codes for CASSSANEQFF.